Below, 9 T cell receptor beta chains from the same sample are listed, as sequenced in a study of graft-versus-host responses after intestinal transplantation. Sequencing was performed with immunoSEQ multiplex PCR; in TCRdb, only in-frame clones are kept and a portion is missing. The data hold about 130,000 clones, with around 90% observed a single time. Antigens of these TCRs are unknown. The sample was unstimulated CD4+ T cells sorted from spleen or lymph node cells, taken before intestinal transplant. The receptor source for this set is a human donor who received an intestinal transplant.

V usage is TRBV19 and J usage is TRBJ2-7, with a weak D call TRBD1 (5 bases). Trimming pared 3 bases from V and 5 bases from J, leaving 14 bases between. The CDR3 totals 14 residues. Germline lookup yields CDR1 LNHDA and CDR2 SQIVND (reference sequence). Written as DNA, the CDR3 is TGTGCCAGTAGTATGTCAGGGATCAGCCACGAGCAGTACTTC. This sequence encodes CASSMSGISHEQYF.

The chain links TRBV28 to TRBJ1-5; D is possibly TRBD1 (6 bases). Germline V gives CDR1 MDHEN, CDR2 SYDVKM. Deletions cut 6 bases from V and 5 bases from J, with 20 bases between. The CDR3 runs 16 residues. The CDR3 coding sequence is TGTGCCAGCAGAAGACTGTCGGGGGGCAGGTATCAGCCCCAGCATTTT. Translation gives CASRRLSGGRYQPQHF.

This chain links TRBV27 with TRBJ1-2, with D tentatively TRBD1 (5 bases). The V end lost 6 bases, the J end lost 0 bases, and 14 bases lay between the germline ends. This CDR3 spans 15 amino acids. CDR1 and CDR2 (germline): MNHEY, SMNVEV (reference sequence). The CDR3 DNA follows: TGTGCCAGCAGGGGGCTGGATTTCACTAACTATGGCTACACCTTC. Amino acid sequence: CASRGLDFTNYGYTF.

The CDR3 coding sequence is TGTGCCAGCAGCCTGGGACTAAACACAGATACGCAGTATTTT. Its protein is CASSLGLNTDTQYF. This chain links TRBV11-2 with TRBJ2-3, with 7 nucleotides matching TRBD2. The ends lost 5 bases at V and 2 bases at J; junction bases unmatched: 4. The CDR3 has 14 residues. Germline V lookup: CDR1 SGHAT, CDR2 FQNNGV.

This chain joins TRBV6-5 and TRBJ1-1; D is possibly TRBD1 (6 bases). Germline V gives CDR1 MNHEY, CDR2 SVGAGI. V was clipped by 4 bases and J by 4 bases, with 10 bases between them. The CDR3 covers 13 residues. The chain's CDR3 is CASSFRGPTEAFF. The CDR3 nucleotides read TGTGCCAGCAGTTTCAGGGGACCCACTGAAGCTTTCTTT.

V gene TRBV5-1 combines with J gene TRBJ2-1; 9 positions agree with TRBD2. Germline-derived CDR1 and CDR2 are SGHRS and YFSETQ. V was pared by 0 bases and J by 6 bases, with 4 bases of the junction left unmatched. The CDR3 consists of 15 residues. The CDR3 DNA sequence: TGCGCCAGCAGCTTGGCGGGACTAGCTGGCAATGAGCAGTTCTTC. This translates into CASSLAGLAGNEQFF.

This rearrangement joins TRBV21-1 to TRBJ2-5; the listed D gene, TRBD1, was not tested against the DNA. TRBV21-1 is labeled a pseudogene. The CDR3 spans 18 residues. This chain's CDR3 is CASSKGAVGTESQETQYF. CDR3 nucleotide sequence: TGTGCCAGCAGCAAAGGGGCGGTCGGGACAGAGTCTCAAGAGACCCAGTACTTC.

V is TRBV29-1 and J is TRBJ2-2; possibly TRBD1 for D (6 bases). This CDR3 comprises 16 residues. Trimming left V 4 bases short and J 3 bases short, with 18 bases between. Per the germline V gene, CDR1 is SQVTM and CDR2 is ANQGSEA. The CDR3 nucleotides are TGCAGCGTTGCAAATAACAGGGTTGAGGACACCGGGGAGCTGTTTTTT. Protein product: CSVANNRVEDTGELFF.

V and J are TRBV5-4 and TRBJ2-7; 9 bases match TRBD2. V was clipped by 4 bases and J by 3 bases; unmatched bases: 8. This CDR3 region has 15 residues. CDR1 and CDR2 from the germline V gene are SGHNT and YYREEE (reference sequence). CDR3 protein: CASSRETSGVYEQYF. The CDR3 bases are TGTGCCAGCAGCAGAGAGACTAGCGGCGTCTACGAGCAGTACTTC.